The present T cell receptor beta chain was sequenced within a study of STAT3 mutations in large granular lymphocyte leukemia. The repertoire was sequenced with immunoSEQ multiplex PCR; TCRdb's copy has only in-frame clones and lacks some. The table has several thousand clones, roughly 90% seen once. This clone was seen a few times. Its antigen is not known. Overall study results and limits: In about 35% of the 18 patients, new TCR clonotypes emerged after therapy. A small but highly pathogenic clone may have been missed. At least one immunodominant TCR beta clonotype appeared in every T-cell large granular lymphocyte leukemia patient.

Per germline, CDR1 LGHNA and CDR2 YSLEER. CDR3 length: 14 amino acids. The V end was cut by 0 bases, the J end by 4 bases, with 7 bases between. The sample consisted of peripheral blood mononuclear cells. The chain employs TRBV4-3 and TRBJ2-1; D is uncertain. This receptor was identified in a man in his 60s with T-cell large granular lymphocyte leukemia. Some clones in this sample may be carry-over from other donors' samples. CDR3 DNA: TGCGCCAGCAGCCAAGATAAGGTTTACAATGAGCAGTTCTTC. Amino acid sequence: CASSQDKVYNEQFF.